The clone carrying this T cell receptor beta chain has at least ten counts. Its specificity is unknown. This CDR3 is built from 14 residues. Trimming took off 3 bases at V and 7 bases at J, with 14 bases between the two ends. The germline V gene encodes CDR1 SGDLS and CDR2 YYNGEE. These data come from a study of T cells in Graves' hyperthyroidism and ophthalmopathy. Overall study findings and caveats: Patients with ophthalmopathy were separated from those with stable hyperthyroidism by a 13 V-J model. Among clonotypes expanded in thyroid above 0.001, most were also found in blood.

The investigators amplified TCR beta CDR3 regions from RNA transcripts. First-round RT-PCR with HTBI primers amplified the TCR CDR3 region. A single record per CDR3 protein comes from TCRdb applying MiXCR to the multiplex PCR reads. The table shows hundreds of thousands of distinct CDR3 sequences, with less than 25% occurring only once. This clonotype was obtained from a woman between 25 and 40 years old with Graves' ophthalmopathy. Sequenced input: blood. The J gene is TRBJ1-5, the V gene TRBV9; D is undetermined. The CDR3 is CASSATPREQPQHF. The CDR3 region has the DNA TGTGCCAGCAGCGCCACCCCAAGGGAGCAGCCCCAGCATTTT.